One and the same sample provided the 15 T cell receptor beta chains below, sequenced in a study of blood T cell repertoires in COVID-19. Data came from immunoSEQ multiplex PCR; TCRdb stores just in-frame clones and leaves some out. Of a few hundred thousand clones listed, approximately 88% were seen once; the top ten hold 0.94%. The sequencing sample was made of peripheral blood. The receptors originated from a woman between 35 and 50 years old who had recovered from COVID-19.

The J gene is TRBJ2-5, the V gene TRBV5-1; TRBD1 aligns across 8 bases. The length of the CDR3 is 16 residues. Trimming took 5 bases from V and 1 from J; bases not matched to a gene: 10. Germline loops: CDR1 SGHRS, CDR2 YFSETQ. DNA for the CDR3: TGCGCCAGCAGTCGGACGGGACAGGCTTTCCAAGAGACCCAGTACTTC. It codes for CASSRTGQAFQETQYF. Based on the CDR3 plus reference TRBV5-1 and TRBJ2-5, the full variable domain is KAGVTQTPRYLIKTRGQQVTLSCSPISGHRSVSWYQQTPGQGLQFLFEYFSETQRNKGNFPGRFSGRQFSNSRSEMNVSTLELGDSALYLCASSRTGQAFQETQYFGPGTRLLVL.

This clone has just one count. The gene calls are TRBV5-1 and TRBJ2-7, with D maybe TRBD2 (7 bases). Germline V gives CDR1 SGHRS, CDR2 YFSETQ. Between the trimmed V and J ends, which lost 4 bases and 0 bases, there was a span of 14 bases. The CDR3 runs 15 residues. The CDR3 DNA reads TGCGCCAGCAGCCCGACGGGGGGCTACTCCTACGAGCAGTACTTC. Its protein product is CASSPTGGYSYEQYF.

Here the CDR3 reads CASSLTSQPNNEQFF. DNA of the CDR3: TGTGCCAGCAGCTTGACTAGCCAACCTAACAATGAGCAGTTCTTC. The rearrangement joins TRBV11-3 to TRBJ2-1; 7 nucleotides agree with TRBD2. This CDR3 region has 15 residues. Germline CDR1 is SGHNT and CDR2 is YENEEA. The J segment lost 5 bases and the V segment lost 3 bases, leaving 7 bases of the junction unmatched.

The J gene is TRBJ1-4, the V gene TRBV7-9; D may be TRBD1 (6 bases). The CDR3 is made up of 15 amino acids. Germline loops: CDR1 SEHNR, CDR2 FQNEAQ (reference sequence). The V end lost 4 bases, the J end lost 3 bases, and 12 bases lay between the germline ends. The CDR3 is CASSSDSYSNEKLFF. In DNA form, the CDR3 reads TGTGCCAGCAGCTCGGACAGCTATTCTAATGAAAAACTGTTTTTT.

CDR3 sequence: CASTRAGERENNEQFF. DNA for the CDR3: TGTGCCAGCACCCGAGCCGGTGAGCGGGAAAACAATGAGCAGTTCTTC. The V gene is TRBV2, the J gene TRBJ2-1, with 7 bases fitting TRBD2. Germline CDR1 and CDR2: SNHLY and FYNNEI. The CDR3 consists of 16 residues. J lost 5 bases, V lost 7 bases, and 14 bases had no gene match.

This rearrangement joins TRBV19 to TRBJ1-5; 7 nucleotides line up with TRBD1. V dropped 4 bases and J dropped 5; count of bases not matched to a gene: 2. CDR1 LNHDA and CDR2 SQIVND come from the germline V gene (reference sequence). The CDR3 is 13 amino acids. CDR3 amino acids: CASSTRGDQPQHF. The CDR3 nucleotides read TGTGCCAGTAGTACCAGGGGGGATCAGCCCCAGCATTTT.

The rearrangement links TRBV6-5 to TRBJ1-1; 9 bases align to TRBD1. V lost 6 bases and J lost 4; bases outside the gene matches: 3. The CDR3 loop spans 13 amino acids. Germline lookup yields CDR1 MNHEY and CDR2 SVGAGI. CDR3 residues: CASRVQGATEAFF. The CDR3 DNA reads TGTGCCAGCAGGGTACAGGGGGCCACTGAAGCTTTCTTT.

The chain recombines TRBV4-2 with TRBJ2-7; 8 bases map to TRBD2. Germline V gene sequence: CDR1 LGHNA, CDR2 YNFKEQ. The CDR3 has 20 residues. V shed 0 bases, J shed 7 bases, and the junction held 23 bases outside the gene matches. The CDR3 DNA sequence: TGTGCCAGCAGCCAAGATGTGGTTGGTAGGGCGGGAGGAGGGCCTCTGGAGCAGTACTTC. Translated: CASSQDVVGRAGGGPLEQYF.

V is TRBV5-1 and J is TRBJ2-7; tentatively, D is TRBD1 (5 bases). Trimming took 7 bases from V and 6 from J, leaving 14 bases between them. In germline, CDR1 is SGHRS, CDR2 YFSETQ. This CDR3 contains 12 residues. The DNA of the CDR3 is TGCGCCAGCCGTGGGGCCTCGGTCGAGCAGTACTTC. Protein product: CASRGASVEQYF. Looking up the rest from reference TRBV5-1 and TRBJ2-7 gives the full variable domain: KAGVTQTPRYLIKTRGQQVTLSCSPISGHRSVSWYQQTPGQGLQFLFEYFSETQRNKGNFPGRFSGRQFSNSRSEMNVSTLELGDSALYLCASRGASVEQYFGPGTRLTVT.

This clone occurred once. The J gene is TRBJ1-1, the V gene TRBV4-1, with a possible D match to TRBD1 (5 bases). This CDR3 comprises 15 residues. The ends were cut back, 0 bases at V and 0 bases at J, with 8 bases in the middle. CDR1 and CDR2 from the germline V gene are MGHRA and YSYEKL. DNA for the CDR3: TGCGCCAGCAGCCAAGATCAGGGAATGAACACTGAAGCTTTCTTT. Translated, it gives CASSQDQGMNTEAFF.

V and J are TRBV13 and TRBJ2-6, with TRBD2 as a possible D gene (5 bases). This CDR3 has 17 amino acids. Trimming removed 3 bases at V and 0 bases at J, with 12 bases between. Germline CDR1 is PRHDT and CDR2 is FYEKMQ (reference sequence). The DNA of the CDR3 is TGTGCCAGCAGCTTCCTCGGGGATTACTCTGGGGCCAACGTCCTGACTTTC. Its protein product is CASSFLGDYSGANVLTF.

This chain joins TRBV7-8 and TRBJ2-1; 7 bases are shared with TRBD2. The germline V gene encodes CDR1 SGHVS and CDR2 FQNEAQ. V was pared by 5 bases and J by 5 bases, with 9 bases of the junction left unmatched. This CDR3 is built from 15 residues. CDR3 region: CASSPSGTINNEQFF. CDR3 bases: TGTGCCAGCAGCCCCAGCGGGACTATAAACAATGAGCAGTTCTTC.

This rearrangement joins TRBV28 to TRBJ2-7; TRBD2 agrees at 9 bases. From germline, CDR1 is MDHEN and CDR2 SYDVKM. The CDR3 runs 13 residues. The ends lost 5 bases at V and 4 bases at J; junction bases unmatched: 3. The DNA of the CDR3 is TGTGCCAGCAGTATCACTAGCGGGTACGAGCAGTACTTC. It encodes CASSITSGYEQYF.

The genes are TRBV11-2 and TRBJ1-5, with unresolved D. The germline gives CDR1 SGHAT, CDR2 FQNNGV. The CDR3 length is 19 residues. Trimming pared 1 base from V and 6 bases from J, leaving 25 bases between. The CDR3 here is CASSLAPSTALRARQPQHF. The CDR3 nucleotides read TGTGCCAGCAGCTTAGCCCCCTCAACTGCTTTGAGGGCGCGTCAGCCCCAGCATTTT.

The chain has TRBV6-5 and TRBJ2-1; D is unresolved. The germline gives CDR1 MNHEY, CDR2 SVGAGI. There are 12 residues in the CDR3. V was clipped by 6 bases and J by 6 bases, with 9 bases between them. In DNA, the CDR3 is TGTGCCAGCAGCCACTCCGCCAATGAGCAGTTCTTC. Residues: CASSHSANEQFF.